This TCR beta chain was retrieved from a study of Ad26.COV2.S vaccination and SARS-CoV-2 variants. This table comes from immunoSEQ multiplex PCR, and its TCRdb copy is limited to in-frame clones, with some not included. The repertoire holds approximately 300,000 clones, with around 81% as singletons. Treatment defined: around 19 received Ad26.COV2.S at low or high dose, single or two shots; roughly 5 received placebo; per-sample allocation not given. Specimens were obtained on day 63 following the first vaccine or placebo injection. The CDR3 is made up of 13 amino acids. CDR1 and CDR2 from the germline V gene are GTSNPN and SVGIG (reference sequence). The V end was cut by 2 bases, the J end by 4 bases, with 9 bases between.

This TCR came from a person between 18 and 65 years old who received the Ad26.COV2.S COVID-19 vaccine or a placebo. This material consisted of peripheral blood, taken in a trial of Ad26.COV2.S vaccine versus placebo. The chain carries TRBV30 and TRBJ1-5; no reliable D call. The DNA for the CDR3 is TGTGCCTGGAGTAAGGACGTTAATCAGCCCCAGCATTTT. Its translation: CAWSKDVNQPQHF.